A single sample is the source of the 27 T cell receptor beta chains below, sequenced in a study of T cells in Graves' hyperthyroidism and ophthalmopathy. From RNA transcripts, TCR beta CDR3 regions were amplified. First-round RT-PCR targeting the TCR CDR3 was performed with the HTBI primer set. One entry per CDR3 protein, called by TCRdb with MiXCR from the multiplex PCR reads. The sample gives 650,000 to 750,000 distinct CDR3 sequences, around 15% of which show up once; more than 8.5% is in the top ten. The sample taken for sequencing was blood. All receptors come from a woman between 18 and 29 years old with Graves' hyperthyroidism.

This clonotype occurred many times. V gene TRBV7-8 combines with J gene TRBJ2-5; 9 bases match TRBD1. V lost 1 base and J lost 5; bases outside the gene matches: 11. There are 17 residues in the CDR3. Germline CDR1 and CDR2: SGHVS and FQNEAQ. Here the CDR3 DNA reads TGTGCCAGCAGCTTAGGGGGGGGACAGGGCTTGGTGGAGACCCAGTACTTC. This encodes CASSLGGGQGLVETQYF.

The chain uses TRBV19 and TRBJ1-6, with 7 bases matching TRBD1. The CDR3 loop spans 14 amino acids. The ends lost 7 bases at V and 7 bases at J; junction bases unmatched: 7. Germline CDR1 LNHDA, CDR2 SQIVND (reference sequence). The CDR3, as DNA: TGTGCCAGTACCTTCCAGGGGGTAAATTCACCCCTCCACTTT. Its protein is CASTFQGVNSPLHF.

This clonotype was recorded at least ten times. This rearrangement joins TRBV7-9 to TRBJ1-5, with no clear D. The length of the CDR3 is 14 residues. Trimming cost V 4 bases and J 9 bases, with 16 bases left between them. Germline loops: CDR1 SEHNR, CDR2 FQNEAQ (reference sequence). The CDR3 sequence is CASSSAAELRPQHF. DNA for the CDR3: TGTGCCAGCAGCTCCGCGGCAGAGCTCCGGCCCCAGCATTTT.

This clonotype was found many times. The chain joins TRBV30 to TRBJ1-5; TRBD1 is a possible D gene (5 bases). The CDR3 extends over 15 amino acids. Germline-derived CDR1 and CDR2 are GTSNPN and SVGIG (reference sequence). The V gene lost 1 base and the J gene lost 2 bases, with 12 bases spanning the gap. The CDR3 DNA reads as TGTGCCTGGAGTGCCCAGGGAGGAGGCAATCAGCCCCAGCATTTT. Protein product: CAWSAQGGGNQPQHF.

V is TRBV7-9 and J is TRBJ2-1; D unresolved. This CDR3 has 14 amino acids. Germline-derived CDR1 and CDR2 are SEHNR and FQNEAQ (reference sequence). Between the trimmed V and J ends, which lost 4 bases and 10 bases, there was a span of 17 bases. CDR3 bases: TGTGCCAGCAGCTCCGAGTATGCTCTGGTCGAGCAGTTCTTC. It yields the protein CASSSEYALVEQFF.

This clonotype was seen many times. This rearrangement joins TRBV28 to TRBJ2-1; D perhaps matches TRBD1 (5 bases). CDR1 is MDHEN and CDR2 is SYDVKM in the germline V gene. V was cut by 5 bases and J by 4 bases, with 12 bases left in between. There are 14 residues in the CDR3. The CDR3 nucleotides read TGTGCCAGCAGTCCAAGGACAAGATACAATGAGCAGTTCTTC. Amino acid sequence: CASSPRTRYNEQFF.

This clonotype was detected many times. The chain recombines TRBV20-1 with TRBJ2-7; D unresolved. V lost 0 bases to trimming and J lost 0 bases, with 12 bases between them. Germline CDR1 reads DFQATT; CDR2 reads SNEGSKA (reference sequence). This CDR3 comprises 15 residues. CDR3: CSARDLADSSYEQYF. CDR3 DNA: TGCAGTGCTAGAGATCTGGCGGATAGCTCCTACGAGCAGTACTTC.

The rearrangement links TRBV27 to TRBJ1-5; 9 bases line up with TRBD1. V shed 4 bases and J 7 bases; nucleotides not matched to a gene: 11. The CDR3 loop spans 16 amino acids. Germline V CDR1 and CDR2: MNHEY, SMNVEV (reference sequence). This CDR3 is CASSSLDRGRGQPQHF. The CDR3 DNA is TGTGCCAGCAGTTCCCTGGACAGGGGACGGGGCCAGCCCCAGCATTTT.

This clonotype occurred a few times. J is TRBJ2-1 and V is TRBV15; D call uncertain. Germline V gives CDR1 LNHNV, CDR2 YYDKDF (reference sequence). V was cut by 2 bases and J by 2 bases, with 10 bases left in between. The CDR3 is 15 residues long. The CDR3 protein is CATSRLIATYNEQFF. CDR3 bases: TGTGCCACCAGCAGATTAATAGCTACCTACAATGAGCAGTTCTTC.

This clonotype was counted many times. For the CDR3, the DNA is TGCAGTGCCCAAGCGGGGCCAGGCGGGGGGGAGACCCAGTACTTC. The encoded protein is CSAQAGPGGGETQYF. The V and J genes are TRBV20-1 and TRBJ2-5, with 8 bases fitting TRBD2. The CDR3 has 15 amino acids. Unmatched junction bases numbered 14, after V lost 6 bases and J lost 5 bases. CDR1 is DFQATT, CDR2 SNEGSKA, per germline (reference sequence).

This clonotype showed up many times. The V call is TRBV27, the J call TRBJ1-5; 8 nucleotides align to TRBD1. The CDR3 is 16 amino acids. Per the germline V gene, CDR1 is MNHEY and CDR2 is SMNVEV (reference sequence). The V gene end was trimmed by 0 bases and the J gene end by 6 bases; junction bases not matched to a gene: 7. CDR3: CASSLSGRGLGQPQHF. The CDR3 DNA sequence: TGTGCCAGCAGTTTATCTGGCAGGGGGCTTGGTCAGCCCCAGCATTTT.

The rearrangement uses TRBV27 and TRBJ1-5, with D unclear. There are 13 residues in the CDR3. CDR1 and CDR2 (germline): MNHEY, SMNVEV (reference sequence). Trimming cost V 2 bases and J 5 bases, with 7 bases left between them. The CDR3 loop is CASSLRFYQPQHF. For the CDR3, the DNA is TGTGCCAGCAGTTTACGGTTTTATCAGCCCCAGCATTTT.

The gene calls are TRBV30 and TRBJ2-2; a possible D gene is TRBD2 (6 bases). The CDR3 consists of 14 residues. Trimming pared 3 bases from V and 5 bases from J, leaving 13 bases between. Germline CDR1 and CDR2: GTSNPN and SVGIG (reference sequence). The CDR3: CAWRLTSRTGELFF. The CDR3 nucleotides are TGTGCCTGGAGGTTGACTAGTCGGACCGGGGAGCTGTTTTTT.

At least ten counts were recorded for this clonotype. The V call is TRBV5-1, the J call TRBJ2-3; D possibly corresponds to TRBD1 (5 bases). Germline values: CDR1 SGHRS, CDR2 YFSETQ. The CDR3 has 16 residues. V was pared by 0 bases and J by 1 base, with 12 bases between. The CDR3 DNA reads TGCGCCAGCAGCTTGGGGGCAGGGATTGGCACAGATACGCAGTATTTT. Protein sequence: CASSLGAGIGTDTQYF.

The table lists this clonotype with many counts. The genes are TRBV11-3 and TRBJ1-1; no reliable D call. Trimming removed 1 base from V and 1 base from J, with 7 bases in between. The CDR3 has 14 residues. Germline CDR1 reads SGHNT; CDR2 reads YENEEA. The CDR3 region has the DNA TGTGCCAGCAGCTTAGTCCCCACGAACACTGAAGCTTTCTTT. Amino acids: CASSLVPTNTEAFF.

This clonotype has just a few counts. The chain uses TRBV30 and TRBJ1-4, with D tentatively TRBD1 (5 bases). The germline CDR1 and CDR2 sequences are GTSNPN and SVGIG (reference sequence). Trimming removed 0 bases from V and 8 bases from J, with 10 bases in between. The CDR3 has 13 amino acids. CDR3 residues: CAWSVLRDEKLFF. CDR3 DNA sequence: TGTGCCTGGAGTGTACTCAGGGACGAAAAACTGTTTTTT.

This rearrangement joins TRBV4-1 to TRBJ1-2; D is perhaps TRBD1 (5 bases). The CDR3 runs 16 residues. Germline CDR1 and CDR2: MGHRA and YSYEKL. Trimming pared 0 bases from V and 6 bases from J, leaving 17 bases between. DNA of the CDR3: TGCGCCAGCAGCCAAGAGCAGGGAGCCCTGATGGATGGCTACACCTTC. It yields the protein CASSQEQGALMDGYTF.

There are a few counts of this clonotype. The chain uses TRBV11-3 and TRBJ2-7; possible D gene TRBD2, 5 bases. The length of the CDR3 is 15 residues. The V gene lost 0 bases and the J gene lost 0 bases, with 9 bases spanning the gap. From germline, CDR1 is SGHNT and CDR2 YENEEA. CDR3 sequence (DNA): TGTGCCAGCAGCTTAGACCCAGACTACTCCTACGAGCAGTACTTC. It specifies CASSLDPDYSYEQYF.

This chain connects TRBV19 to TRBJ1-5; no firm D call. V was cut by 10 bases and J by 3 bases, with 10 bases left in between. The CDR3 has 12 residues. The germline V gene has CDR1 LNHDA and CDR2 SQIVND (reference sequence). The CDR3 protein is CATGIPNQPQHF. In nucleotides, the CDR3 is TGTGCCACCGGGATTCCCAATCAGCCCCAGCATTTT.

This clonotype was found many times. The genes are TRBV6-1 and TRBJ1-5; D is uncertain. Germline CDR1 is MNHNS and CDR2 is SASEGT. Trimming took off 0 bases at V and 3 bases at J, with 9 bases between the two ends. This CDR3 has 15 amino acids. The CDR3 reads CASSEAWTTNQPQHF. In DNA, the CDR3 is TGTGCCAGCAGTGAAGCGTGGACCACCAATCAGCCCCAGCATTTT.

This clonotype was counted ten times or more. V and J are TRBV10-3 and TRBJ2-1; 7 bases line up with TRBD1. This CDR3 is built from 12 residues. In germline, CDR1 is ENHRY, CDR2 SYGVKD. V dropped 6 bases and J dropped 8; count of bases not matched to a gene: 4. The CDR3 sequence: CAISEGADEQFF. For the CDR3, the DNA is TGTGCCATCAGCGAGGGGGCCGATGAGCAGTTCTTC.

This clonotype was observed at least ten times. The chain uses TRBV7-2 and TRBJ2-1; 10 bases are shared with TRBD2. Unmatched junction bases numbered 11, after V lost 3 bases and J lost 0 bases. There are 19 residues in the CDR3. The V gene's germline CDR1 is SGHTA and CDR2 FQGNSA. The CDR3 sequence: CASSLGKREGPISYNEQFF. DNA of the CDR3: TGTGCCAGCAGCTTGGGGAAGCGGGAGGGCCCGATCTCCTACAATGAGCAGTTCTTC.

The J gene is TRBJ2-7, the V gene TRBV12-3 or TRBV12-4, with a weak D call TRBD2 (6 bases). CDR3 length: 12 amino acids. The V end was cut by 6 bases, the J end by 3 bases, with 9 bases between. CDR3 sequence reads: CASRMRDYEQYF. DNA of the CDR3: TGTGCCAGCAGAATGCGGGACTACGAGCAGTACTTC.

This clonotype came up many times. The chain recombines TRBV27 with TRBJ2-7; TRBD1 matches 7 bases. After removal of 5 bases from V and 2 bases from J, the junction contained 6 bases not matched to a gene. The CDR3 consists of 14 residues. The germline V gene has CDR1 MNHEY and CDR2 SMNVEV (reference sequence). CDR3 loop: CASSLQGEAYEQYF. The CDR3 DNA sequence: TGTGCCAGCAGTCTGCAGGGGGAAGCCTACGAGCAGTACTTC.

This clonotype came up a few times. V gene TRBV15 combines with J gene TRBJ2-7, with D perhaps being TRBD1 or TRBD2 (5 bases each). The CDR3 contains 16 residues. Trimming removed 3 bases at V and 4 bases at J, with 19 bases between. Germline V lookup: CDR1 LNHNV, CDR2 YYDKDF (reference sequence). CDR3 residues: CATSRGRGRGAYEQYF. DNA for the CDR3: TGTGCCACCAGCAGGGGTCGGGGTCGTGGGGCGTACGAGCAGTACTTC.

Of note for this clonotype: The conserved phenylalanine or tryptophan is not found at the CDR3 terminus, so this likely reflects a read error. The rearrangement links TRBV15 to TRBJ1-1; D is undetermined. This CDR3 is built from 15 residues. V was shortened by 4 bases and J by 2 bases, with 14 bases between the two germline ends. Germline CDR1 reads LNHNV; CDR2 reads YYDKDF (reference sequence). CDR3 sequence reads: CATSTGRNPNTEAFL. Written as DNA, the CDR3 is TGTGCCACCAGCACCGGAAGGAACCCAAACACTGAAGCTTTCCTT.

The chain uses TRBV27 and TRBJ2-7; 9 positions match TRBD2. The V and J ends lost 3 bases and 5 bases, in that order; junction bases with no gene match: 5. The CDR3 spans 14 residues. Looked up from germline, CDR1 is MNHEY and CDR2 is SMNVEV (reference sequence). CDR3 DNA: TGTGCCAGCAGTTTCCTAGCGGGGCGACACGAGCAGTACTTC. This gives the protein CASSFLAGRHEQYF.